One sample yielded the 19 T cell receptor beta chains listed below, sequenced in a study of cytomegalovirus exposure and HLA in healthy donors. With 60 Vbeta and 13 Jbeta primers, the PCR was carried out. Sequencing was performed with immunoSEQ multiplex PCR; in TCRdb, only in-frame clones are kept and a portion is missing. Counted here are over 120,000 clones, roughly 80% occurring once; the ten biggest clones make up 2.5% to 3%. Specimen: PBMCs. All receptors come from a woman in her 30s in good health and CMV-seronegative.

The V and J genes are TRBV9 and TRBJ2-1, with D possibly being TRBD2 (6 bases). The CDR3 is 15 residues long. Trimming removed 0 bases from V and 9 bases from J, with 16 bases in between. CDR1 and CDR2 from the germline V gene are SGDLS and YYNGEE. CDR3 amino acids: CASSVAGEPRREQFF. The DNA for the CDR3 is TGTGCCAGCAGCGTAGCGGGGGAGCCCCGGCGTGAGCAGTTCTTC.

This chain joins TRBV19 and TRBJ2-6; 10 bases are shared with TRBD1. V shed 4 bases, J shed 2 bases, and the junction held 8 bases outside the gene matches. The length of the CDR3 is 18 residues. Per the germline V gene, CDR1 is LNHDA and CDR2 is SQIVND (reference sequence). The CDR3 sequence: CASSTRQGAMTGANVLTF. CDR3 nucleotides: TGTGCCAGTAGTACCAGACAGGGGGCAATGACTGGGGCCAACGTCCTGACTTTC.

The chain has TRBV15 and TRBJ2-1; 10 nucleotides agree with TRBD1. With 5 bases clipped from V and 9 bases from J, the junction kept 10 bases outside the gene matches. Germline V gene sequence: CDR1 LNHNV, CDR2 YYDKDF (reference sequence). The CDR3 sequence is 15 residues long. For the CDR3, the DNA is TGTGCCACCAGCCCACCAGGGACAGGGGATACTGAGCAGTTCTTC. Translating gives CATSPPGTGDTEQFF. The variable domain in full, with the rest retrieved from reference TRBV15 and TRBJ2-1, is DAMVIQNPRYQVTQFGKPVTLSCSQTLNHNVMYWYQQKSSQAPKLLFHYYDKDFNNEADTPDNFQSRRPNTSFCFLDIRSPGLGDTAMYLCATSPPGTGDTEQFFGPGTRLTVL.

The chain is built from TRBV6-1 and TRBJ1-5; TRBD1 matches 7 bases. Germline trimming cut 6 bases from V and 5 bases from J; bases unmatched to any gene: 7. The CDR3 is 14 residues long. Germline V gene sequence: CDR1 MNHNS, CDR2 SASEGT. The CDR3 DNA sequence: TGTGCCAGCAGGCAGACAGGGATCGATCAGCCCCAGCATTTT. This sequence encodes CASRQTGIDQPQHF.

The sample holds one count of this clone. The rearrangement links TRBV4-1 to TRBJ2-1; 11 bases fit TRBD2. The CDR3 spans 19 residues. V was pared by 2 bases and J by 2 bases, with 11 bases of the junction left unmatched. Germline-derived CDR1 and CDR2 are MGHRA and YSYEKL. The CDR3 DNA follows: TGCGCCAGCAGCCAATTGGGTCTAGCGGGAGGCCTAACCTACAATGAGCAGTTCTTC. Its protein product is CASSQLGLAGGLTYNEQFF.

V and J are TRBV5-1 and TRBJ1-1, with 8 bases aligning to TRBD1. The CDR3 loop spans 15 amino acids. The V and J ends lost 4 bases and 4 bases, in that order; junction bases with no gene match: 9. The germline V gene has CDR1 SGHRS and CDR2 YFSETQ. CDR3 loop: CASSGSQGVFTEAFF. The CDR3 bases are TGCGCCAGCAGCGGATCACAGGGGGTTTTCACTGAAGCTTTCTTT.

The V call is TRBV6-5, the J call TRBJ2-1, with TRBD2 matching over 7 bases. Germline trimming cut 4 bases from V and 6 bases from J; bases unmatched to any gene: 9. The germline V gene encodes CDR1 MNHEY and CDR2 SVGAGI. The CDR3 runs to 15 residues. This CDR3 is CASSFLAESINEQFF. The CDR3, as DNA: TGTGCCAGCAGTTTTCTAGCGGAGTCGATCAATGAGCAGTTCTTC.

This chain links TRBV6-4 with TRBJ2-3; maybe TRBD2 (5 bases). Trimming took off 4 bases at V and 2 bases at J, with 10 bases between the two ends. CDR1 is MRHNA, CDR2 SNTAGT, per germline. CDR3 length equals 14 residues. The CDR3 protein is CASSVSGITDTQYF. Here the CDR3 DNA reads TGTGCCAGCAGTGTAAGCGGAATCACAGATACGCAGTATTTT.

This clone was seen a few times. V gene TRBV29-1 combines with J gene TRBJ2-1; TRBD1 matches 7 bases. The length of the CDR3 is 15 residues. Germline V CDR1 and CDR2: SQVTM, ANQGSEA. The J segment lost 2 bases and the V segment lost 1 base, leaving 5 bases of the junction unmatched. CDR3 nucleotides: TGCAGCGTTGAAGGGGGGCAGGGGGCCTACAATGAGCAGTTCTTC. Its protein product is CSVEGGQGAYNEQFF.

The chain joins TRBV10-3 to TRBJ1-2, with TRBD1 identical over 7 bases. Germline V gene data show CDR1 as ENHRY and CDR2 as SYGVKD. The length of the CDR3 is 14 residues. Unmatched junction bases numbered 6, after V lost 6 bases and J lost 2 bases. In nucleotides, the CDR3 is TGTGCCATCAGAGGGGGACAGAACAACTATGGCTACACCTTC. It encodes CAIRGGQNNYGYTF.

The J gene is TRBJ2-1, the V gene TRBV30, with a possible D match to TRBD2 (5 bases). V lost 2 bases to trimming and J lost 8 bases, with 10 bases between them. The CDR3 length is 12 residues. Germline-derived CDR1 and CDR2 are GTSNPN and SVGIG (reference sequence). This CDR3 is CAWSFGMDEQFF. CDR3 bases: TGTGCCTGGAGTTTCGGGATGGATGAGCAGTTCTTC.

This clone appeared a few times. The V and J genes are TRBV2 and TRBJ2-7; TRBD1 matches 8 bases. The CDR3 has 17 amino acids. In germline, CDR1 is SNHLY, CDR2 FYNNEI. The junction had 11 bases not matched to a gene; V was cut back by 1 base and J by 3 bases. The CDR3 DNA reads as TGTGCCAGCAGTGAAGTCTTCGACAGGGGAGGTGTCTACGAGCAGTACTTC. Protein product: CASSEVFDRGGVYEQYF.

CDR3 sequence (DNA): TGTGCCAGCTCACCAAAGCCCCAAGAGACCCAGTACTTC. It specifies CASSPKPQETQYF. The chain has TRBV18 and TRBJ2-5; no definite D call. V shed 2 bases and J shed 1 base, with 5 bases lying between them. The V gene's germline CDR1 is KGHSH and CDR2 LQKENI. The CDR3 has 13 residues.

The J gene is TRBJ1-3, the V gene TRBV5-1, with a possible D match to TRBD1 (6 bases). Germline V gives CDR1 SGHRS, CDR2 YFSETQ. The CDR3 length is 15 residues. V shed 4 bases and J shed 0 bases, with 11 bases lying between them. The CDR3 region has the DNA TGCGCCAGCAGCGACACAGGGCTCTCTGGAAACACCATATATTTT. It yields the protein CASSDTGLSGNTIYF. Drawing the rest from reference TRBV5-1 and TRBJ1-3, the complete variable domain is KAGVTQTPRYLIKTRGQQVTLSCSPISGHRSVSWYQQTPGQGLQFLFEYFSETQRNKGNFPGRFSGRQFSNSRSEMNVSTLELGDSALYLCASSDTGLSGNTIYFGEGSWLTVV.

This chain connects TRBV6-4 to TRBJ2-4, with 12 bases that match TRBD1. Germline CDR1 is MRHNA and CDR2 is SNTAGT. The CDR3 is 17 residues long. The trim removed 0 bases at V and 5 bases at J, leaving 5 bases unmatched. CDR3 nucleotide sequence: TGTGCCAGCAGTGACTCGTGGGACAGGGGGCGTCAAAACATTCAGTACTTC. Residues: CASSDSWDRGRQNIQYF.

This sequence joins TRBV6-5 and TRBJ1-4, with unresolved D. This CDR3 comprises 15 residues. V lost 4 bases, J lost 5 bases, and 14 bases lay in between. Per germline, CDR1 MNHEY and CDR2 SVGAGI. Here the CDR3 DNA reads TGTGCCAGCAGTTCCACGCACGGGGTAAATGAAAAACTGTTTTTT. Translation gives CASSSTHGVNEKLFF.

This chain connects TRBV6-5 to TRBJ1-2, with TRBD1 as a possible D gene (5 bases). This CDR3 is built from 15 residues. Germline V gene sequence: CDR1 MNHEY, CDR2 SVGAGI. Between the trimmed V and J ends, which lost 6 bases and 1 base, there was a span of 15 bases. This CDR3 is CASSLAGHLNYGYTF. CDR3 in DNA: TGTGCCAGCAGCCTGGCCGGACATCTTAACTATGGCTACACCTTC.

As to this clone: Different DNA sequences within this sample yield the same CDR3. The chain links TRBV7-3 to TRBJ2-3, with unresolved D. Germline-derived CDR1 and CDR2 are SGHTA and FQGTGA. V shed 1 base and J shed 0 bases, with 5 bases lying between them. The CDR3 totals 14 residues. The CDR3 sequence: CASSLISSTDTQYF. CDR3 DNA sequence: TGTGCCAGCAGCTTAATATCTAGCACAGATACGCAGTATTTT. The full variable domain, its missing parts supplied by reference TRBV7-3 and TRBJ2-3, is GAGVSQTPSNKVTEKGKYVELRCDPISGHTALYWYRQSLGQGPEFLIYFQGTGAADDSGLPNDRFFAVRPEGSVSTLKIQRTERGDSAVYLCASSLISSTDTQYFGPGTRLTVL.

J is TRBJ2-1 and V is TRBV7-9; a possible D gene is TRBD1 (7 bases). CDR1 and CDR2 (germline): SEHNR, FQNEAQ (reference sequence). The germline V and J ends were trimmed by 5 bases and 10 bases, with 21 bases remaining between them. The CDR3 is 15 residues long. CDR3 in DNA: TGTGCCAGCAGCCCTCGCCTAGCGCCGACAGGGGAGCAGTTCTTC. The encoded protein is CASSPRLAPTGEQFF.